One and the same sample provided the 19 T cell receptor beta chains below, sequenced in a study of identical twins. Via MiXCR, TCRdb re-called the 5' RACE reads, giving one row per CDR3 protein. The sample lists about 920,000 distinct CDR3 sequences, roughly an eighth occurring once. The same data also went into a second study, on yellow fever vaccine responses in identical twins.

Sequenced sample: PBMCs. Receptor source: a woman under 30 in good health.

This clonotype was seen only a few times. This chain connects TRBV5-1 to TRBJ2-1, with TRBD2 matching over 11 bases. Germline CDR1 is SGHRS and CDR2 is YFSETQ. V lost 4 bases, J lost 8 bases, and 8 bases stayed unmatched. The CDR3 consists of 15 residues. The CDR3 is CASSPGGLAVHEQFF. The CDR3 DNA sequence: TGCGCCAGCAGCCCAGGGGGACTAGCGGTCCATGAGCAGTTCTTC.

The J gene is TRBJ1-1, the V gene TRBV20-1, with D uncertain. CDR3 length: 12 amino acids. Germline V lookup: CDR1 DFQATT, CDR2 SNEGSKA (reference sequence). Deletions cut 4 bases from V and 1 base from J, with 7 bases between. CDR3 residues: CSATGANTEAFF. The DNA of the CDR3 is TGCAGTGCTACAGGCGCGAACACTGAAGCTTTCTTT.

This clonotype was found many times. The chain is built from TRBV29-1 and TRBJ2-1, with D perhaps matching TRBD1 (6 bases). The V end was cut by 6 bases, the J end by 10 bases, with 16 bases between. The CDR3 is 12 amino acids. The germline CDR1 and CDR2 sequences are SQVTM and ANQGSEA. This CDR3 reads CSVAEQGREQFF. CDR3 DNA sequence: TGCAGCGTAGCCGAACAGGGCAGGGAGCAGTTCTTC.

The sample holds a few counts of this clonotype. The DNA for the CDR3 is TGTGCCAGCAGTCGGGACAGGGTAAGCGAGCAGTACTTC. It is translated as CASSRDRVSEQYF. The gene calls are TRBV27 and TRBJ2-7; 9 nucleotides line up with TRBD1. Germline CDR1 and CDR2: MNHEY and SMNVEV (reference sequence). J gave up 6 bases and V 5 bases, and 5 bases lay outside the gene matches. The CDR3 is made up of 13 amino acids.

As concerns this clonotype: This is likely a read error, given that the CDR3 carries no conserved phenylalanine or tryptophan at its end. The V call is TRBV7-9, the J call TRBJ2-1, with TRBD1 as a possible D gene (6 bases). V lost 5 bases to trimming and J lost 6 bases, with 20 bases between them. This CDR3 region has 16 residues. Germline V CDR1 and CDR2: SEHNR, FQNEAQ (reference sequence). In nucleotides, the CDR3 is TGTGCCAGCAGCCAGCCTACAGGGTCAGGACGCAATGAGCAGTTCTAC. Amino acid sequence: CASSQPTGSGRNEQFY.

The CDR3 loop reads CATNTRTSGTGEQFF. CDR3 DNA: TGTGCCACCAACACTAGGACTAGCGGGACAGGCGAGCAGTTCTTC. The rearrangement links TRBV15 to TRBJ2-1; TRBD2 agrees at 12 bases. CDR1 is LNHNV and CDR2 is YYDKDF in the germline V gene (reference sequence). V lost 7 bases to trimming and J lost 10 bases; unmatched junction nucleotides: 11. The CDR3 spans 15 residues.

This clonotype came up a few times. The gene calls are TRBV5-1 and TRBJ2-6; weak D call: TRBD1 (6 bases). The CDR3 has 14 residues. CDR1 is SGHRS and CDR2 is YFSETQ in the germline V gene. Trimming took off 6 bases at V and 1 base at J, with 8 bases between the two ends. The CDR3 DNA reads as TGCGCCAGCAAGGACAGTTCTGGGGCCAACGTCCTGACTTTC. This gives the protein CASKDSSGANVLTF. Drawing the rest from reference TRBV5-1 and TRBJ2-6, the complete variable domain is KAGVTQTPRYLIKTRGQQVTLSCSPISGHRSVSWYQQTPGQGLQFLFEYFSETQRNKGNFPGRFSGRQFSNSRSEMNVSTLELGDSALYLCASKDSSGANVLTFGAGSRLTVL.

The table lists this clonotype with many counts. The chain uses TRBV3-1 and TRBJ2-1; D gene uncertain. Trimming left V 0 bases short and J 2 bases short, with 8 bases between. This CDR3 is built from 15 residues. Per the germline V gene, CDR1 is LGHDT and CDR2 is YNNKEL (reference sequence). The chain's CDR3 is CASSQEFGPYNEQFF. The CDR3 DNA is TGTGCCAGCAGCCAAGAGTTCGGTCCCTACAATGAGCAGTTCTTC.

There are many counts of this clonotype. V usage is TRBV12-3 or TRBV12-4 and J usage is TRBJ2-3; D not certain. CDR3 length: 12 residues. V was cut by 6 bases and J by 1 base, with 5 bases left in between. The DNA of the CDR3 is TGTGCCAGCAGGACTGGCACAGATACGCAGTATTTT. This codes for CASRTGTDTQYF.

The rearrangement links TRBV20-1 to TRBJ1-3, with D possibly matching TRBD1 (5 bases). The length of the CDR3 is 13 residues. CDR1 and CDR2 from the germline V gene are DFQATT and SNEGSKA (reference sequence). V was trimmed by 6 bases and J by 4 bases, leaving 13 bases between them. DNA of the CDR3: TGCAGTGCACCACAGGAGGGGGGAAACACCATATATTTT. Translation: CSAPQEGGNTIYF.

This clonotype was seen a handful of times. The chain uses TRBV7-9 and TRBJ2-5, with 8 bases identical to TRBD2. The junction had 12 bases not matched to a gene; V was cut back by 2 bases and J by 4 bases. Germline lookup yields CDR1 SEHNR and CDR2 FQNEAQ (reference sequence). This CDR3 is 17 amino acids long. The CDR3 DNA sequence: TGTGCCAGCAGCTTACTTGAGCGGGGGCGAAGAGGAGAGACCCAGTACTTC. It is translated as CASSLLERGRRGETQYF.

This clonotype was seen only a few times. The J gene is TRBJ2-4, the V gene TRBV20-1; no definite D call. Germline CDR1 DFQATT, CDR2 SNEGSKA (reference sequence). This CDR3 region has 14 residues. Trimming shortened V by 1 base and J by 1 base, and 8 bases separated the two germline ends. The CDR3 protein is CSARGSLAKNIQYF. CDR3 DNA: TGCAGTGCTAGAGGTAGCCTCGCCAAAAACATTCAGTACTTC.

This clonotype was seen many times. This chain connects TRBV4-1 to TRBJ1-1, with D possibly matching TRBD1 (5 bases). CDR1 and CDR2 (germline): MGHRA, YSYEKL. The germline V and J ends were trimmed by 1 base and 1 base, with 10 bases remaining between them. The CDR3 totals 15 residues. DNA of the CDR3: TGCGCCAGCAGCCAAGGCAGGGATCCGAACACTGAAGCTTTCTTT. Amino acid sequence: CASSQGRDPNTEAFF.

There are a few counts of this clonotype. The V gene is TRBV5-1, the J gene TRBJ2-1; TRBD1 matches at 9 bases. The V gene's germline CDR1 is SGHRS and CDR2 YFSETQ. The CDR3 runs to 15 residues. J lost 6 bases, V lost 6 bases, and 10 bases had no gene match. CDR3 nucleotides: TGCGCCAGCAAGAGCTTGGGACAGGGTACCAATGAGCAGTTCTTC. Translating it yields CASKSLGQGTNEQFF.

The V gene is TRBV28, the J gene TRBJ2-3; D gene ambiguous. V was pared by 10 bases and J by 2 bases, with 4 bases between. This CDR3 spans 10 amino acids. Looked up from germline, CDR1 is MDHEN and CDR2 is SYDVKM. The CDR3 here is CATYTDTQYF. CDR3 in DNA: TGTGCCACCTACACAGATACGCAGTATTTT.

This clonotype was detected a few times. CDR3 in DNA: TGTGCCAGCAGCTCGGGACAGGGGGCCAAGAACACTGAAGCTTTCTTT. Protein product: CASSSGQGAKNTEAFF. This chain uses TRBV7-9 with TRBJ1-1; 12 nucleotides line up with TRBD1. The CDR3 contains 16 residues. Looked up from germline, CDR1 is SEHNR and CDR2 is FQNEAQ (reference sequence). Trimming removed 4 bases from V and 1 base from J; junction bases left unmatched: 4.

The chain has TRBV28 and TRBJ2-7; the D gene is possibly TRBD2 (7 bases). From germline, CDR1 is MDHEN and CDR2 SYDVKM. The CDR3 spans 15 residues. The ends were cut back, 8 bases at V and 6 bases at J, with 23 bases in the middle. The DNA for the CDR3 is TGTGCCAGCTCGCATTCCGGAGGAGGGGGGGGCGAGCAGTACGTC. Protein: CASSHSGGGGGEQYV.

The J gene is TRBJ2-1, the V gene TRBV10-3, with TRBD2 identical over 11 bases. Per the germline V gene, CDR1 is ENHRY and CDR2 is SYGVKD. The CDR3 has 19 amino acids. V dropped 3 bases and J dropped 0; count of bases not matched to a gene: 10. DNA for the CDR3: TGTGCCATCAGTGACCCGCGGGGGGGACTAGCGGACTCCTACAATGAGCAGTTCTTC. This sequence encodes CAISDPRGGLADSYNEQFF.

The table lists this clonotype with a few counts. The V call is TRBV7-8, the J call TRBJ1-2, with 7 bases matching TRBD1. In germline, CDR1 is SGHVS, CDR2 FQNEAQ. V was pared by 0 bases and J by 4 bases, with 2 bases of the junction left unmatched. This CDR3 contains 14 residues. DNA of the CDR3: TGTGCCAGCAGCTTAGCGACAGGGAGCTATGGCTACACCTTC. It translates to CASSLATGSYGYTF.